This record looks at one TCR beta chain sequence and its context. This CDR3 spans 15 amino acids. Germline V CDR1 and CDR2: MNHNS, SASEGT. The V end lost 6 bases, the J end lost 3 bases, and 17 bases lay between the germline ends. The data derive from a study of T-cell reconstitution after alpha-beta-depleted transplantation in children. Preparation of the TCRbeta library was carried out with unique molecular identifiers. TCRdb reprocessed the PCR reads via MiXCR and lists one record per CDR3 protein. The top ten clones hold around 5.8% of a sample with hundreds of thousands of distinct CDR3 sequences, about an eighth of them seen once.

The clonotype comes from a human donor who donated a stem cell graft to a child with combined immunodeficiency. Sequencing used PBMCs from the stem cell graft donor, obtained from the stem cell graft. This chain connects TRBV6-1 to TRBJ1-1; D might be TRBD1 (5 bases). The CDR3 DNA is TGTGCCAGCAGCGGCGGAGGGGCGGGGGACACTGAAGCTTTCTTT. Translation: CASSGGGAGDTEAFF.